The clone carrying this T cell receptor (beta chain) was seen many times. Its specificity is not known. The sample comes from a study of glioma-infiltrating T cells. TCR alpha and beta CDR3 regions were amplified from RNA using iRepertoire nested multiplex PCR. TCRdb analysed the multiplex PCR reads with MiXCR anew, one entry per CDR3 protein. The table includes around 100,000 distinct CDR3 sequences, roughly 30% detected once. The length of the CDR3 is 15 residues. Germline CDR1 is LGHNA and CDR2 is YNFKEQ. V lost 6 bases, J lost 4 bases, and 10 bases stayed unmatched. Study outcomes and limitations: Above-expected tissue-blood divergence occurred in all gliomas, most in low-grade ones.

The sequence was collected from a human donor with low-grade glioma or glioblastoma, undergoing nonglioma brain surgery, or in good health (not recorded which). The chain is built from TRBV4-2 and TRBJ2-5; TRBD1 matches 8 bases. The specimen was glioma tissue, nonneoplastic brain tissue, or PBMCs (not recorded which). The CDR3 region has the DNA TGTGCCAGCAGTCTCAACAGGGGGGAAGCAGAGACCCAGTACTTC. This codes for CASSLNRGEAETQYF.